This is a list of T cell receptor beta chains from one sample in a study of control samples from healthy donors and cancer patients. Clones were read by immunoSEQ multiplex PCR, and TCRdb kept only the in-frame ones, dropping some. The repertoire has roughly 180,000 clones, 90% to 95% of them found once; the top ten carry 1.1% to 1.5%. Input material: blood. The source is a woman aged 18-29 years in good health. Each CDR3 is given with its conserved first and last residue.

>TRBV18|TRBJ2-2
CASSTMVDVGTGELFF
>TRBV9|TRBJ1-2
CASSATGTYGYTF
>TRBV19|TRBJ1-3
CASSGGQGAGNTIYF
>TRBV9|TRBJ2-3
CASSVGARAFTDTQYF
>TRBV5-4|TRBJ2-5
CASSLSSRGRETQYF
>TRBV7-2|TRBJ2-2
CASSSRTSGNTGELFF
>TRBV6-1|TRBJ2-7
CASSETGTYEQYF
>TRBV27|TRBJ1-3
CALRAPRGNTIYF
>TRBV19|TRBJ2-4
CASSIGSPLRLAKNIQYF
>TRBV5-4|TRBJ1-2
CASSSGPDSYGYTF
>TRBV4-1|TRBJ2-1
CASSQGTFNEQFF
>TRBV10-3|TRBJ1-4
CAISRDRDEKLFF
>TRBV5-1|TRBJ1-1
CASSTYSFGNTEAFF
>TRBV18|TRBJ2-2
CASSPGEVGTGELFF
>TRBV2|TRBJ1-1
CASRGGRGAFF
>TRBV27|TRBJ1-5
CASSLWAAQPQHF
>TRBV4-2|TRBJ1-2
CASSQVKAEANYGYTF
>TRBV11-2|TRBJ1-1
CASSLVGEEAFF
>TRBV4-1|TRBJ1-1
CASSQVGRARDTEAFF
>TRBV11-2|TRBJ2-7
CASSSYSGSEQYF
>TRBV9|TRBJ2-1
CASSVRLAAVEQFF
>TRBV21-1|TRBJ1-1
CASSKGRATEPEAFF
>TRBV27|TRBJ2-7
CASRGRLWDEQYF
>TRBV9|TRBJ1-2
CASSVANSIGGYTF
>TRBV11-2|TRBJ1-2
CASSPPDAYGYTF
>TRBV2|TRBJ2-2
CASSEPAGELFF
>TRBV6-1|TRBJ2-1
CASSEAGTGVVKREFF
>TRBV18|TRBJ1-5
CASSEGGNQPQHF
>TRBV10-2|TRBJ2-7
CASSLYRAYEQYF
>TRBV6-5|TRBJ1-1
CASSSSPLRRGTEAFF
>TRBV28|TRBJ2-5
CASTLAGVRGETQYF
>TRBV2|TRBJ1-2
CASSGDYNYGYTF
>TRBV28|TRBJ1-5
CASRREGKGVHQPQHF
>TRBV9|TRBJ1-2
CASSVARGSGRGYTF
>TRBV27|TRBJ1-4
CARHRGNEKLFF
>TRBV5-5|TRBJ2-1
CASSSSGGSNEQFF
>TRBV7-9|TRBJ1-2
CASSSSYGYTF
>TRBV5-1|TRBJ1-6
CASSFGTGSPNSPLHF
>TRBV7-8|TRBJ1-1
CASMGTYSGFGTEAFF